This TCR beta chain stems from a study of blood T cell repertoires in COVID-19. Turning to the study itself: The United States, Italy and Spain supplied acute and convalescent COVID-19 samples. T cells, B-cell-depleted T cells, or PBMCs supplied cDNA or gDNA.

The germline CDR1 and CDR2 sequences are SEHNR and FQNEAQ (reference sequence). This CDR3 has 14 amino acids. V lost 1 base to trimming and J lost 2 bases, with 8 bases between them. In the study's own analysis: Using reference gene primer amplification, nucleated cell counts were estimated. Sequencing used immunoSEQ multiplex PCR; TCRdb keeps in-frame clones, though not all of them. V and J calls and clone size are given by that table; D and trimming were obtained from the DNA. The table records some 150,000 clones, 80% of them present only once. This chain connects TRBV7-9 to TRBJ1-2; no clear D gene. The origin of this receptor is a man aged 55-75 years with active or convalescent COVID-19. Material: peripheral blood. The CDR3 coding sequence is TGTGCCAGCAGCTTAGTTACTTCCAACTATGGCTACACCTTC. Its protein is CASSLVTSNYGYTF.